This T cell receptor beta chain was retrieved from a study of STAT5B mutations in CD4+ large granular lymphocyte leukemia. Measured with immunoSEQ multiplex PCR; TCRdb has only the in-frame clones, and not every one. The profile shows 32,000 or so clones, 70% to 90% of them singletons. This clonotype originated in a human donor in good health. The sequenced sample consisted of CD4+ T cells from blood buffy coats.

This CDR3 reads CAIRLAGDTDTQYF. Written as DNA, the CDR3 is TGTGCCATCAGACTAGCGGGCGACACAGATACGCAGTATTTT. The chain recombines TRBV10-3 with TRBJ2-3, with TRBD2 matching 9 bases. The CDR3 runs to 14 residues. Germline values: CDR1 ENHRY, CDR2 SYGVKD. Unmatched junction bases numbered 3, after V lost 6 bases and J lost 2 bases.